The sequence of this TCR beta chain was determined in a study of breast tumors, draining lymph nodes, adjacent tissues. Study results and caveats: That most tumor T cells come from lymph nodes remained unproven.

TCRdb reprocessed the multiplex PCR reads with MiXCR, giving one entry per CDR3 protein. This table has around 300,000 distinct CDR3 sequences, under 35% appearing once. This clonotype was detected ten times or more. What it binds is unknown. This CDR3 comprises 14 residues. In germline, CDR1 is KGHDR, CDR2 SFDVKD. V was clipped by 4 bases and J by 4 bases; unmatched bases: 5. Breast cancer patients provided tissue from their axillary draining lymph nodes. This sequence joins TRBV24-1 and TRBJ1-2; 7 bases agree with TRBD1. This receptor was identified in a female donor with breast cancer. Some clones in this sample may be carry-over from other donors' samples. Sequenced material: axillary lymph node tissue. Here the CDR3 reads CATSDPGTAYGYTF. The CDR3 DNA sequence: TGTGCCACCAGTGACCCCGGGACAGCCTATGGCTACACCTTC.